The TCR beta chain under discussion was sequenced for a study of shared clonotypes between healthy human individuals. This CDR3 is built from 15 residues. V dropped 0 bases and J dropped 3; count of bases not matched to a gene: 2. Germline V lookup: CDR1 SGHNT, CDR2 YYREEE (reference sequence). The data were produced by immunoSEQ multiplex PCR, yet TCRdb's version contains in-frame clones alone and is incomplete. The sample has 2 million to 2.5 million clones, roughly 90% seen once. Concerning this clone: Its matching antigen is unknown. The same CDR3 arises from other DNA sequences in this sample as well.

Regarding the study as a whole: On the whole, naive subsets had larger estimated richness than memory subsets had.

The chain has TRBV5-4 and TRBJ2-5; 10 positions match TRBD2. Sequenced input: naive CD4+ T cells from PBMCs. Indicated subset: CD45RA+ positively selected. The TCR sequence derives from a man younger than 35 in good health. Some clones in this sample may be carry-over from other donors' samples. CDR3 nucleotide sequence: TGTGCCAGCAGCTTGGTCCTAGCGGGAGAAGAGACCCAGTACTTC. Protein sequence: CASSLVLAGEETQYF.